Here is one T cell receptor (beta chain) with its context. Its specificity is not known. The data originate from a study of T cell responses to AZD1222 COVID-19 vaccine. Study-wide points: Seropositive at baseline were only a handful of AZD1222 recipients.

V lost 2 bases to trimming and J lost 4 bases, with 6 bases between them. CDR1 and CDR2 (germline): SGHTA, FQGTGA. CDR3 length: 13 residues. Data came from immunoSEQ multiplex PCR; TCRdb stores just in-frame clones and leaves some out. The top ten hold about 2.5% of the sample, which has more than 85,000 clones, approximately 92% seen once. The origin of this receptor is an adult who received the AZD1222 COVID-19 vaccine. Sequenced here: peripheral blood, sampled 28 days after the second AZD1222 dose. The V and J genes are TRBV7-3 and TRBJ2-1; D uncertain. The DNA of the CDR3 is TGTGCCAGCAGCTTATGGGGTTACAATGAGCAGTTCTTC. Protein product: CASSLWGYNEQFF.